This T cell receptor (beta chain) was observed in a study of CD8+ T cells in alopecia areata. Sequencing relied on a cDNA template that was reverse transcribed from extracted RNA. Using immunoSEQ multiplex PCR, the repertoire was profiled, and TCRdb retains in-frame clones only, with some absent. The data show about 19,000 clones, none appearing only once, with approximately 31% held by the ten largest. CD4, CD8alpha, NKG2D, NKG2ACE and other markers were used to sort pooled cutaneous lymph node cells. Findings and caveats of the study: Scalp samples also yield sequences of resident alphabeta T cells from normal skin. Lesional scalp, notably in alopecia totalis/universalis, had clonality above that of normal scalp.

Germline CDR1 and CDR2: NNHDY and SYVADS. There are 15 residues in the CDR3. V lost 0 bases and J 4 bases, leaving 10 bases between the germline ends. This clone was seen many times. Its matching antigen is unknown. Gene and germline names: mouse. The read gets to within 4 residues of the CDR3 end, and the germline J gene fills in the rest. The receptor comes from a C3H/HeJ mouse with alopecia areata. The MHC haplotype recorded for the strain is H2-k. V and J are TRBV13-3 and TRBJ1-4; possible D gene TRBD1, 6 bases. Sequencing used CD8+ T cells sorted from a lymph node. CDR3 loop: CASSDVGQVNERLFF. The covered CDR3 bases are TGTGCCAGCAGTGATGTGGGACAAGTCAACGAA.